The rows below give T cell receptor beta chains drawn from one sample of a study of cytomegalovirus exposure and HLA in healthy donors. Assay: immunoSEQ multiplex PCR; the TCRdb copy retains only in-frame clones and omits some. The sample lists some 120,000 clones, roughly 74% occurring once. The source material was PBMCs. All receptors derive from a woman aged 50 to 65 in good health and CMV-seropositive. Each CDR3 is given with its conserved first and last residue. A D gene is named only where the DNA matches it firmly. A row's size may be missing; if present it is once, few, many or a size class.

size,J,V,D,CDR3,DNA
-,TRBJ2-7,TRBV6-5,-,CASSPSRSSYEQYF,TGTGCCAGCAGCCCATCCCGCAGCTCCTACGAGCAGTACTTC
-,TRBJ2-7,TRBV29-1,-,CSVGSRGYEQYF,TGCAGCGTTGGGTCCAGGGGATACGAGCAGTACTTC
-,TRBJ2-5,TRBV7-2,-,CASSLGTILETQYF,TGTGCCAGCAGCTTGGGGACAATCCTGGAGACCCAGTACTTC
-,TRBJ2-3,TRBV27,TRBD1,CASSRATGQGADTQYF,TGTGCCAGCAGTCGGGCGACAGGGCAGGGAGCAGATACGCAGTATTTT
-,TRBJ2-7,TRBV4-2,TRBD1,CASSQAGDRGIYEQYF,TGTGCCAGCAGCCAAGCCGGGGACAGAGGTATATACGAGCAGTACTTC
-,TRBJ1-1,TRBV5-1,TRBD1,CASSSQGARPLNTEAFF,TGCGCCAGCAGCTCGCAGGGGGCGCGTCCCCTGAACACTGAAGCTTTCTTT
-,TRBJ2-7,TRBV19,-,CASSIARTYEQYF,TGTGCCAGTAGTATAGCCAGAACCTACGAGCAGTACTTC
few,TRBJ2-3,TRBV5-6,-,CASSAYNTDTQYF,TGTGCCAGCAGCGCCTATAACACAGATACGCAGTATTTT
-,TRBJ2-5,TRBV20-1,-,CSARDRETQYF,TGCAGTGCTAGAGATAGAGAGACCCAGTACTTC
-,TRBJ2-2,TRBV27,-,CASSNRNTGELFF,TGTGCCAGCAGTAACAGAAACACCGGGGAGCTGTTTTTT
-,TRBJ2-5,TRBV6-5,TRBD1,CASRDPQGRETQYF,TGTGCCAGCAGGGACCCACAGGGGCGGGAGACCCAGTACTTC
-,TRBJ2-1,TRBV5-1,TRBD2,CASSLGAGAGYNEQFF,TGCGCCAGCAGCTTGGGAGCGGGGGCCGGCTACAATGAGCAGTTCTTC
-,TRBJ2-2,TRBV5-1,TRBD1,CASSSPGTGVTGELFF,TGCGCCAGCAGCTCCCCCGGGACAGGGGTTACCGGGGAGCTGTTTTTT
-,TRBJ2-5,TRBV10-3,TRBD2,CAISDNLGLAAGQETQYF,TGTGCCATCAGTGACAACCTTGGGCTAGCGGCGGGGCAAGAGACCCAGTACTTC
few,TRBJ2-7,TRBV29-1,-,CSVVQGVEQYF,TGCAGCGTTGTACAAGGGGTCGAGCAGTACTTC
-,TRBJ2-5,TRBV9,TRBD2,CASSPERGAQYF,TGTGCCAGCAGCCCCGAGCGGGGAGCCCAGTACTTC
-,TRBJ2-7,TRBV7-2,-,CASSLDRVGEQYF,TGTGCCAGCAGCTTAGACAGGGTGGGCGAGCAGTACTTC
few,TRBJ2-1,TRBV18,-,CASSPDRHHEVF,TGTGCCAGCTCACCGGACAGACACCACGAAGTCTTC
-,TRBJ2-5,TRBV10-3,-,CAISASVPGSQYF,TGTGCCATCAGTGCTTCGGTTCCCGGTTCCCAGTACTTC
few,TRBJ2-3,TRBV19,TRBD2,CASTPTSSTDTQYF,TGTGCCAGTACCCCGACTAGCAGCACAGATACGCAGTATTTT